The 32 T cell receptor beta chains given below trace back to one sample, sequenced in a study of cytomegalovirus exposure and HLA in healthy donors. PCR involved 60 Vbeta and 13 Jbeta primers. The protocol was immunoSEQ multiplex PCR, while the TCRdb copy is restricted to in-frame clones and leaves out a portion. The data hold under 100,000 clones, with 65% to 80% observed a single time. The source material was PBMCs. These receptors were taken from a man younger than 45 in good health and CMV-seronegative.

V gene TRBV7-2 combines with J gene TRBJ2-2; unclear D gene. V lost 1 base, J lost 6 bases, and 12 bases lay in between. Germline V gene data show CDR1 as SGHTA and CDR2 as FQGNSA. The CDR3 runs to 15 residues. CDR3 loop: CASSLGVSVSGELFF. The CDR3 coding sequence is TGTGCCAGCAGCTTAGGCGTCAGCGTCTCCGGGGAGCTGTTTTTT.

The CDR3 DNA sequence: TGCGCCAGCAGTTTGGGGGGGACTAGCTCCTACGAGCAGTACTTC. This encodes CASSLGGTSSYEQYF. The rearrangement uses TRBV4-1 and TRBJ2-7; 8 bases align to TRBD2. The CDR3 totals 15 residues. V lost 6 bases and J lost 0; bases outside the gene matches: 7. CDR1 is MGHRA and CDR2 is YSYEKL in the germline V gene.

The chain carries TRBV4-1 and TRBJ2-1; possibly TRBD2 for D (5 bases). The CDR3 extends over 16 amino acids. Trimming took off 2 bases at V and 12 bases at J, with 23 bases between the two ends. Germline V gene data show CDR1 as MGHRA and CDR2 as YSYEKL. The CDR3 DNA is TGCGCCAGCAGCCAAACCTTCGCCGGGCTAGCCGGAGGGCAGTTCTTC. Translated, it gives CASSQTFAGLAGGQFF.

The rearrangement joins TRBV6-5 to TRBJ1-6; tentative D call: TRBD1 (6 bases). Germline CDR1 reads MNHEY; CDR2 reads SVGAGI. This CDR3 has 14 residues. V shed 6 bases and J shed 6 bases, with 12 bases lying between them. The CDR3 DNA sequence: TGTGCCAGCAGCCACAGGGAAGCTAATTCACCCCTCCACTTT. It encodes CASSHREANSPLHF.

The chain is built from TRBV19 and TRBJ2-7, with a tentative D call TRBD1 (6 bases). The length of the CDR3 is 15 residues. Germline loops: CDR1 LNHDA, CDR2 SQIVND (reference sequence). V was pared by 6 bases and J by 2 bases, with 17 bases between. The CDR3: CASRNLGARTYEQYF. The CDR3 nucleotides read TGTGCCAGTAGAAATTTGGGGGCCCGAACCTACGAGCAGTACTTC.

The rearrangement uses TRBV6-6 and TRBJ1-2; D uncertain. V was trimmed by 6 bases and J by 4 bases, leaving 12 bases between them. Germline-derived CDR1 and CDR2 are MNHNY and SVGAGI (reference sequence). The CDR3 spans 13 residues. The CDR3 loop reads CASSPPSGYGYTF. The CDR3 coding sequence is TGTGCCAGCAGCCCGCCATCGGGCTATGGCTACACCTTC.

The genes are TRBV25-1 and TRBJ2-5, with 8 nucleotides matching TRBD1. Per the germline V gene, CDR1 is MGHDK and CDR2 is SYGVNS. The CDR3 covers 13 residues. Trimming cost V 9 bases and J 7 bases; bases outside gene matches: 10. CDR3 loop: CASQNRGFATQYF. CDR3 DNA: TGTGCCAGTCAGAACAGGGGGTTCGCGACCCAGTACTTC.

In nucleotides, the CDR3 is TGTGCCACCAGCAGAGAATCCGCAGCAGATACGCAGTATTTT. Translation: CATSRESAADTQYF. V is TRBV15 and J is TRBJ2-3; D is ambiguous. The V end was cut by 0 bases, the J end by 4 bases, with 8 bases between. CDR3 length: 14 residues. Germline V lookup: CDR1 LNHNV, CDR2 YYDKDF (reference sequence). Together with reference TRBV15 and TRBJ2-3, the CDR3 gives the full variable domain: DAMVIQNPRYQVTQFGKPVTLSCSQTLNHNVMYWYQQKSSQAPKLLFHYYDKDFNNEADTPDNFQSRRPNTSFCFLDIRSPGLGDTAMYLCATSRESAADTQYFGPGTRLTVL.

The V call is TRBV5-1, the J call TRBJ2-5; a possible D gene is TRBD2 (5 bases). CDR1 and CDR2 from the germline V gene are SGHRS and YFSETQ. Trimming shortened V by 1 base and J by 3 bases, and 7 bases separated the two germline ends. The CDR3 is made up of 13 amino acids. In DNA form, the CDR3 reads TGCGCCAGCAGCTTGCCCGGGGAAGAGACCCAGTACTTC. This translates into CASSLPGEETQYF.

This rearrangement joins TRBV7-9 to TRBJ2-3; 9 bases map to TRBD2. Germline values: CDR1 SEHNR, CDR2 FQNEAQ (reference sequence). This CDR3 contains 19 residues. V gave up 3 bases and J gave up 1 base; unmatched junction bases: 14. Here the CDR3 DNA reads TGTGCCAGCAGCTTCTTCTTAGCGGGAGAGGGGTCAGGCACAGATACGCAGTATTTT. Translated, it gives CASSFFLAGEGSGTDTQYF.

This rearrangement joins TRBV2 to TRBJ2-3; 7 bases agree with TRBD2. Germline CDR1 SNHLY, CDR2 FYNNEI. The CDR3 is made up of 15 amino acids. V shed 5 bases, J shed 7 bases, and the junction held 12 bases outside the gene matches. CDR3 DNA sequence: TGTGCCAGCAGTTTACTAGCGAGGGATGAGAATACGCAGTATTTT. Protein: CASSLLARDENTQYF.

This clone was detected a few times. The rearrangement uses TRBV4-3 and TRBJ1-5; 7 bases agree with TRBD1. Per the germline V gene, CDR1 is LGHNA and CDR2 is YSLEER. This CDR3 comprises 14 residues. Trimming took 5 bases from V and 6 from J; bases not matched to a gene: 7. The CDR3: CASSTGVSSQPQHF. CDR3 nucleotides: TGCGCCAGCAGCACAGGGGTCTCTAGTCAGCCCCAGCATTTT.

The chain employs TRBV7-9 and TRBJ2-3, with TRBD2 matching over 10 bases. Germline loops: CDR1 SEHNR, CDR2 FQNEAQ (reference sequence). CDR3 length: 16 amino acids. The ends lost 4 bases at V and 4 bases at J; junction bases unmatched: 8. The CDR3 protein is CASSYQAGGRADTQYF. The CDR3 coding sequence is TGTGCCAGCAGCTACCAAGCGGGGGGGCGGGCAGATACGCAGTATTTT.

This chain links TRBV11-3 with TRBJ2-5; 7 bases fit TRBD2. This CDR3 has 16 residues. The V gene's germline CDR1 is SGHNT and CDR2 YENEEA. The V segment lost 1 base and the J segment 1 base; nucleotides outside the gene matches: 6. The CDR3 nucleotides read TGTGCCAGCAGCTTAGGGTCGGGGGGAACCCAAGAGACCCAGTACTTC. Protein product: CASSLGSGGTQETQYF.

This clone was seen more than once but under ten times. This chain joins TRBV19 and TRBJ1-5; no clear D. The CDR3 length is 14 residues. Germline V lookup: CDR1 LNHDA, CDR2 SQIVND (reference sequence). V shed 4 bases and J shed 3 bases, with 10 bases lying between them. In DNA form, the CDR3 reads TGTGCCAGTAGTACCACTAACTCCAATCAGCCCCAGCATTTT. Translated: CASSTTNSNQPQHF.

The chain employs TRBV10-2 and TRBJ2-5; 7 positions match TRBD2. From germline, CDR1 is WSHSY and CDR2 SAAADI. J was trimmed by 11 bases and V by 8 bases; bases with no gene match: 11. The CDR3 extends over 12 amino acids. The CDR3 sequence: CASRGEGEKQYF. CDR3 in DNA: TGCGCCAGCCGAGGGGAGGGTGAAAAGCAGTACTTC.

The rearrangement links TRBV7-2 to TRBJ2-1, with TRBD2 matching 8 bases. The germline gives CDR1 SGHTA, CDR2 FQGNSA. V lost 8 bases, J lost 4 bases, and 10 bases stayed unmatched. This CDR3 region has 15 residues. The CDR3 region is CASRSSGSLYNEQFF. In nucleotides, the CDR3 is TGTGCCAGCCGATCGAGCGGGAGCTTGTACAATGAGCAGTTCTTC.

This chain uses TRBV19 with TRBJ2-7, with TRBD2 matching over 7 bases. The CDR3 runs 14 residues. Per the germline V gene, CDR1 is LNHDA and CDR2 is SQIVND (reference sequence). J was trimmed by 0 bases and V by 7 bases; bases with no gene match: 6. The CDR3 DNA reads as TGTGCCAGTAAGGCTAGCGGCAGCTCCTACGAGCAGTACTTC. Translated, it gives CASKASGSSYEQYF.

V and J are TRBV14 and TRBJ2-7; 7 nucleotides agree with TRBD1. Germline trimming cut 3 bases from V and 6 bases from J; bases unmatched to any gene: 2. This CDR3 has 12 amino acids. The V gene's germline CDR1 is SGHDN and CDR2 FVKESK. This CDR3 reads CASSQRGREQYF. The CDR3 DNA reads TGTGCCAGCAGCCAGAGGGGGCGCGAGCAGTACTTC. Variable domain in full (rest from reference TRBV14 and TRBJ2-7): EAGVTQFPSHSVIEKGQTVTLRCDPISGHDNLYWYRRVMGKEIKFLLHFVKESKQDESGMPNNRFLAERTGGTYSTLKVQPAELEDSGVYFCASSQRGREQYFGPGTRLTVT.

CDR3 loop: CASSFPGTGGLEAFF. Here the CDR3 DNA reads TGTGCCAGCAGTTTTCCTGGGACAGGGGGGTTAGAAGCTTTCTTT. The chain combines TRBV28 with TRBJ1-1; 11 nucleotides agree with TRBD1. Trimming removed 3 bases from V and 8 bases from J; junction bases left unmatched: 8. In germline, CDR1 is MDHEN, CDR2 SYDVKM. This CDR3 comprises 15 residues.

This clone was detected a few times. Here the CDR3 DNA reads TGTGCCAGCAGCCAGAGGGGGGGCCGGTTTGACGGGGAGCTGTTTTTT. It translates to CASSQRGGRFDGELFF. The rearrangement uses TRBV7-2 and TRBJ2-2; D is possibly TRBD2 (7 bases). The CDR3 loop spans 16 amino acids. The germline V gene encodes CDR1 SGHTA and CDR2 FQGNSA. V was clipped by 5 bases and J by 7 bases, with 20 bases between them.

In its sample, this clone was seen a few times. The chain employs TRBV7-3 and TRBJ2-7; 8 bases agree with TRBD1. V gave up 5 bases and J gave up 0 bases; unmatched junction bases: 3. Germline V gene data show CDR1 as SGHTA and CDR2 as FQGTGA. The CDR3 length is 14 residues. In nucleotides, the CDR3 is TGTGCCAGCAGCCGGACAGGGATCTCCTACGAGCAGTACTTC. This gives the protein CASSRTGISYEQYF.

This chain connects TRBV5-6 to TRBJ1-2, with 7 bases matching TRBD1. This CDR3 is built from 14 residues. V dropped 4 bases and J dropped 1; count of bases not matched to a gene: 4. Germline CDR1 is SGHDT and CDR2 is YYEEEE. CDR3 sequence reads: CASSETGFNYGYTF. The CDR3 coding sequence is TGTGCCAGCAGCGAGACAGGGTTTAACTATGGCTACACCTTC.

This clone showed up just a few times. This chain uses TRBV7-8 with TRBJ2-2, with 8 positions matching TRBD2. Germline loops: CDR1 SGHVS, CDR2 FQNEAQ. V shed 6 bases and J 0 bases; nucleotides not matched to a gene: 6. This CDR3 region has 16 residues. CDR3 sequence: CASSPIAGSNTGELFF. The CDR3 bases are TGTGCCAGCAGTCCAATAGCGGGGTCGAACACCGGGGAGCTGTTTTTT.

V usage is TRBV12-5 and J usage is TRBJ2-3; a possible D gene is TRBD1 (5 bases). V was pared by 5 bases and J by 4 bases, with 10 bases between. There are 13 residues in the CDR3. Germline V lookup: CDR1 LGHNT, CDR2 FRNRAP. CDR3 nucleotides: TGTGCTAGTGGTAATAGGGGTTCAGATACGCAGTATTTT. Its protein product is CASGNRGSDTQYF.

This clone has a single count. The chain is built from TRBV10-3 and TRBJ1-2; TRBD1 agrees at 7 bases. CDR3 length: 14 residues. CDR1 is ENHRY and CDR2 is SYGVKD in the germline V gene. V dropped 6 bases and J dropped 0; count of bases not matched to a gene: 4. CDR3 bases: TGTGCCATCAGGGGGACAGACACTAACTATGGCTACACCTTC. Its translation is CAIRGTDTNYGYTF.

The chain employs TRBV6-5 and TRBJ1-4; D not certain. The CDR3 consists of 13 residues. V was trimmed by 6 bases and J by 3 bases, leaving 8 bases between them. In germline, CDR1 is MNHEY, CDR2 SVGAGI. Here the CDR3 reads CASRRVANEKLFF. In DNA form, the CDR3 reads TGTGCCAGCAGACGCGTGGCTAATGAAAAACTGTTTTTT.

The rearrangement links TRBV6-1 to TRBJ2-3; D is perhaps TRBD2 (5 bases). Between the trimmed V and J ends, which lost 1 base and 9 bases, there was a span of 8 bases. Germline values: CDR1 MNHNS, CDR2 SASEGT. The CDR3 loop spans 12 amino acids. In DNA, the CDR3 is TGTGCCAGCAGTGAAGTCCGGGGAACGCAGTATTTT. It encodes CASSEVRGTQYF.

The gene calls are TRBV6-1 and TRBJ1-5; 9 bases map to TRBD1. V shed 10 bases, J shed 3 bases, and the junction held 7 bases outside the gene matches. Per the germline V gene, CDR1 is MNHNS and CDR2 is SASEGT. This CDR3 comprises 14 residues. CDR3 DNA: TGTGCCATACAGGGGGCACGGAACAATCAGCCCCAGCATTTT. Translating gives CAIQGARNNQPQHF.

A remark on this clone: Given the absence of the conserved phenylalanine or tryptophan at the CDR3 end, a read error is likely. It is unclear where the CDR3 begins or ends on the DNA, so no DNA is shown, and the CDR3 is as TCRdb lists it. V is TRBV30 and J is TRBJ1-1. A total of 12 residues make up the CDR3, ends included. The germline V gene encodes CDR1 GTSNPN and CDR2 SVGIG (reference sequence). The CDR3 loop is CAWSVRPGGIEI.

The chain is built from TRBV7-8 and TRBJ1-4; weak D call: TRBD1 (5 bases). CDR1 and CDR2 (germline): SGHVS, FQNEAQ. Trimming pared 6 bases from V and 5 bases from J, leaving 13 bases between. The CDR3 is 14 amino acids. DNA for the CDR3: TGTGCCAGCAGGGGGGAGGACGGCAATGAAAAACTGTTTTTT. This encodes CASRGEDGNEKLFF.

This clone has just a few counts. The chain has TRBV5-6 and TRBJ1-1; 7 bases agree with TRBD1. V shed 2 bases, J shed 3 bases, and the junction held 10 bases outside the gene matches. The CDR3 sequence is 16 residues long. From germline, CDR1 is SGHDT and CDR2 YYEEEE. In DNA, the CDR3 is TGTGCCAGCAGCTTCCGCAGGAGGGGGCAGGACACTGAAGCTTTCTTT. This codes for CASSFRRRGQDTEAFF.